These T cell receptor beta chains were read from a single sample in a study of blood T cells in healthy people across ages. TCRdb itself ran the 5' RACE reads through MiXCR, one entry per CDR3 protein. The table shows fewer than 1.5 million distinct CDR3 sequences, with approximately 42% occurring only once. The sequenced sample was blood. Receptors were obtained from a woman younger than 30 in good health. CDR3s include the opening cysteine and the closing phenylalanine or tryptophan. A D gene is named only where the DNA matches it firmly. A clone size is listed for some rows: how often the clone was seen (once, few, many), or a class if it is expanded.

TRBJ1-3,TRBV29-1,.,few,CSVEPNVSGNTIYF,TGCAGCGTTGAGCCGAACGTTTCGGGAAACACCATATATTTT
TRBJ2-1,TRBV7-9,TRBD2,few,CASRLGSGDYNEQFF,TGTGCCAGCAGATTGGGAAGCGGGGACTACAATGAGCAGTTCTTC
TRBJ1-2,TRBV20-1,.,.,CSAREGGSFNYGYTF,TGCAGTGCTAGAGAGGGGGGGAGCTTTAACTATGGCTACACCTTC
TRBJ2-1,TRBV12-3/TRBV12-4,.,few,CASSLTPGISYNEQFF,TGTGCCAGCAGCCTAACCCCAGGGATTTCCTACAATGAGCAGTTCTTC
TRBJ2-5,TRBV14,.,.,CASSQEKSRIREQYF,TGTGCCAGCAGCCAAGAAAAGTCTAGGATTCGTGAGCAGTACTTC
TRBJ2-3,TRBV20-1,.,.,CSAPEGVDTQYF,TGCAGTGCTCCGGAAGGAGTGGATACGCAGTATTTT
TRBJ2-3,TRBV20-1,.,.,CSARDHGSYADTQYF,TGCAGTGCTAGAGATCACGGGAGTTACGCAGATACGCAGTATTTT
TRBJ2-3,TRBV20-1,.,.,CSARNGPDTQYF,TGCAGTGCTAGGAACGGTCCGGATACGCAGTATTTT
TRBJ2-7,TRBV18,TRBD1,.,CASSPGTGDLGQYF,TGTGCCAGCTCACCAGGGACAGGGGACCTGGGGCAGTACTTC
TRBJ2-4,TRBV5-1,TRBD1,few,CASSLGVGGEWKNIQYF,TGCGCCAGCAGCTTGGGGGTAGGGGGCGAGTGGAAAAACATTCAGTACTTC
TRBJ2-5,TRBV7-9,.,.,CASSLRLAQEETQYF,TGTGCCAGCAGCTTACGATTGGCGCAGGAGGAGACCCAGTACTTC
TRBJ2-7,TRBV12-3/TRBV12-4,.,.,CASRGTVQYEQYF,TGTGCCAGCCGGGGGACAGTCCAGTACGAGCAGTACTTC
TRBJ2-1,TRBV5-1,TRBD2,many,CASSSGLAGNNEQFF,TGTGCCAGCAGCTCGGGACTAGCGGGAAACAATGAGCAGTTCTTC
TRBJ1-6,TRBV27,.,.,CASSLMGNSPLHF,TGTGCCAGCAGTTTGATGGGGAATTCACCCCTCCACTTT
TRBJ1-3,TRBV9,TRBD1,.,CASSVSITGDSGNTIYF,TGTGCCAGCAGCGTATCTATAACAGGGGACTCTGGAAACACCATATATTTT
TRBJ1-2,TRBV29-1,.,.,CGGAGGNYGYTF,TGCGGCGGGGCCGGCGGTAACTATGGCTACACCTTC
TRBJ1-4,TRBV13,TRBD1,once,CASSLGPKQGANEKLFF,TGTGCCAGCAGCTTAGGTCCTAAACAGGGGGCTAATGAAAAACTGTTTTTT
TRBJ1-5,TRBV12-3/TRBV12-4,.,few,CASSFAGFYNQPQHF,TGTGCCAGCAGTTTCGCAGGGTTTTACAATCAGCCCCAGCATTTT
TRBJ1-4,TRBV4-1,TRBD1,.,CASSLQTGGIGNEKLFF,TGCGCCAGCAGCCTTCAGACAGGGGGCATCGGGAATGAAAAACTGTTTTTT
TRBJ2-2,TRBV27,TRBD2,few,CASSLRLAGRTGELFF,TGTGCCAGCAGTTTAAGACTAGCGGGAAGAACCGGGGAGCTGTTTTTT
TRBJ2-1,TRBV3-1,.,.,CASSQTGGAGGSYSEQFF,TGTGCCAGCAGCCAAACAGGGGGCGCGGGGGGGTCCTACAGTGAGCAGTTCTTC
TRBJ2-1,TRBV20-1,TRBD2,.,CSANFGLAGVSEQFF,TGCAGTGCTAACTTCGGACTAGCGGGAGTATCTGAGCAGTTCTTC
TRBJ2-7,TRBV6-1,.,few,CASTAGAYSYEQYF,TGTGCCAGCACCGCCGGGGCCTACTCCTACGAGCAGTACTTC
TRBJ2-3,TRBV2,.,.,CASSEDRPGQYF,TGTGCCAGCAGTGAAGACAGACCAGGACAGTATTTT
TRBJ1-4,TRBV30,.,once,CAWSLRGSEKLFF,TGTGCCTGGAGTCTGCGCGGCAGCGAAAAACTGTTTTTT
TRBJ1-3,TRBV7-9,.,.,CASSLGGNPGNTIYF,TGTGCCAGCAGCTTAGGTGGGAATCCTGGAAACACCATATATTTT
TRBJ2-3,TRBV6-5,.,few,CASSYSRPGSTDTQYF,TGTGCCAGCAGTTACTCCCGCCCGGGGAGCACAGATACGCAGTATTTT
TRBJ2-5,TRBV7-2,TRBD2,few,CASSPVAGPQETQYF,TGTGCCAGCAGCCCTGTAGCGGGGCCGCAAGAGACCCAGTACTTC